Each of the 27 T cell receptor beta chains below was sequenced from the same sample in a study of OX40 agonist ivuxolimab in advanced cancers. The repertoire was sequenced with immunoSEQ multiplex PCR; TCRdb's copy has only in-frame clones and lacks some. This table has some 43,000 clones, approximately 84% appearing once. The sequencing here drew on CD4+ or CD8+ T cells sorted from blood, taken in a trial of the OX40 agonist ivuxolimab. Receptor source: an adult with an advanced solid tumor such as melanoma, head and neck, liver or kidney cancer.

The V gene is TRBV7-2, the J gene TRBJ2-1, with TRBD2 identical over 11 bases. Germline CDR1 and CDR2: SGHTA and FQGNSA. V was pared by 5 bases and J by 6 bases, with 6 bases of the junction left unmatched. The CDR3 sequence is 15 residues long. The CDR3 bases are TGTGCCAGCAGCCCGTCTAGCGGGGGGCTCAATGAGCAGTTCTTC. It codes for CASSPSSGGLNEQFF.

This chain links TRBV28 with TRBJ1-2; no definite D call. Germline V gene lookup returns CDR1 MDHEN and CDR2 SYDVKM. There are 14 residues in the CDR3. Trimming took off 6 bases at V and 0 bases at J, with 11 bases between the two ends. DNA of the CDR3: TGTGCCAGCAGCTCCCGGCTAGCTAACTATGGCTACACCTTC. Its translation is CASSSRLANYGYTF.

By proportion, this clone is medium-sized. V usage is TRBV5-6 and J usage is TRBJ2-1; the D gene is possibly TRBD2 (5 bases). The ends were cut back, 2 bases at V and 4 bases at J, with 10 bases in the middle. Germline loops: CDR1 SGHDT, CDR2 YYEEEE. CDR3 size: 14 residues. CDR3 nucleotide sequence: TGTGCCAGCAGCTTTGGGAGTCGATACAATGAGCAGTTCTTC. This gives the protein CASSFGSRYNEQFF.

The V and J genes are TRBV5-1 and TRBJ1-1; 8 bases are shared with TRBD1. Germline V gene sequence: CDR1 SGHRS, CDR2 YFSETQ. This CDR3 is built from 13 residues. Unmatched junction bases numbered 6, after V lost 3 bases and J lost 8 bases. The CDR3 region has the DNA TGCGCCAGCAGCTCAGGGGGCGCTTCCGAAGCTTTCTTT. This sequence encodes CASSSGGASEAFF.

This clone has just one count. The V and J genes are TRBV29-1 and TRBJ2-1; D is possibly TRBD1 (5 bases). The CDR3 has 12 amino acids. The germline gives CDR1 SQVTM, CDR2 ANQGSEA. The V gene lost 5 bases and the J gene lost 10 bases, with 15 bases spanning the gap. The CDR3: CSVQIRAEEQFF. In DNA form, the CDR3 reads TGCAGCGTTCAGATCAGGGCTGAGGAGCAGTTCTTC.

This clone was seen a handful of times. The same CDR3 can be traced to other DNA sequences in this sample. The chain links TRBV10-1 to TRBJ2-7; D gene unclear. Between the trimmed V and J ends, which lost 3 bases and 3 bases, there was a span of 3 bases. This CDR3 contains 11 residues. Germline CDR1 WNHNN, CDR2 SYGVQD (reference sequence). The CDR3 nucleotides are TGCGCCAGCAGTGACGGCTACGAGCAGTACGTC. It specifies CASSDGYEQYV.

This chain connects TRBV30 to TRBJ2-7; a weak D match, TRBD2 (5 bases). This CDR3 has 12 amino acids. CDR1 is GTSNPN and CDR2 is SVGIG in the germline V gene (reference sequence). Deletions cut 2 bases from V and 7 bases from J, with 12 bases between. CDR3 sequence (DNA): TGTGCCTGGAGTTTCGGCACGGGAGAGCAGTACTTC. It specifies CAWSFGTGEQYF.

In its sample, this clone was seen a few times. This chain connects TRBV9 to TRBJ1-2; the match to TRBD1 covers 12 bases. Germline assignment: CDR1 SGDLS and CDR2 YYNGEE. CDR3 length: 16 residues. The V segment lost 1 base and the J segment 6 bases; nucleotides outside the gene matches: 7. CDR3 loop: CASSVSSGTGGNGYTF. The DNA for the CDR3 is TGTGCCAGCAGCGTAAGTTCCGGGACAGGGGGCAATGGCTACACCTTC.

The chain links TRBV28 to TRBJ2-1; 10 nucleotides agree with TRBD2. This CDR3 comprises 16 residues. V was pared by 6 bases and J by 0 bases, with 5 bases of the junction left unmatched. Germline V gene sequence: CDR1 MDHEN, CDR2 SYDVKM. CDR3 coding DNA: TGTGCCAGCAGCCCTCTAGCGGGGGTCTCCTACAATGAGCAGTTCTTC. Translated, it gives CASSPLAGVSYNEQFF.

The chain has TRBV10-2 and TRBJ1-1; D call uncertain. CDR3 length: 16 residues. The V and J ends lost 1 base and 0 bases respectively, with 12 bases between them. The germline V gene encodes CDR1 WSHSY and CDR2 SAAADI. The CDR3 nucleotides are TGCGCCAGCAGTGAGTTAGTGGGCAGTATGAACACTGAAGCTTTCTTT. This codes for CASSELVGSMNTEAFF.

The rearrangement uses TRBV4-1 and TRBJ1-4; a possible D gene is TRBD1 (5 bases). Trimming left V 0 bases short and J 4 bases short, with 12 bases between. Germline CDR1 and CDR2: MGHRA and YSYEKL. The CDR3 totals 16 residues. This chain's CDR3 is CASSQDPGPGNEKLFF. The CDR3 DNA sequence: TGCGCCAGCAGCCAAGATCCGGGACCTGGTAATGAAAAACTGTTTTTT.

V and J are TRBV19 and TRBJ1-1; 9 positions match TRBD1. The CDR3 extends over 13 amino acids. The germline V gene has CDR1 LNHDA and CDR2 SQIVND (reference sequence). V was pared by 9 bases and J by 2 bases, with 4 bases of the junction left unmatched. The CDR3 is CASRTGANTEAFF. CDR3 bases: TGTGCCAGCCGGACAGGGGCTAACACTGAAGCTTTCTTT. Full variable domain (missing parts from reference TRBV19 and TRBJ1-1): DGGITQSPKYLFRKEGQNVTLSCEQNLNHDAMYWYRQDPGQGLRLIYYSQIVNDFQKGDIAEGYSVSREKKESFPLTVTSAQKNPTAFYLCASRTGANTEAFFGQGTRLTVV.

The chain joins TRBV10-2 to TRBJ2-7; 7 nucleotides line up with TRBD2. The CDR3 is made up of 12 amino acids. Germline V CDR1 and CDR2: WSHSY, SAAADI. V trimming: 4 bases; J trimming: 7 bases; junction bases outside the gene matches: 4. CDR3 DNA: TGCGCCAGCAGTGGTGCGGGGGAGGAGCAGTACGTC. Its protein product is CASSGAGEEQYV.

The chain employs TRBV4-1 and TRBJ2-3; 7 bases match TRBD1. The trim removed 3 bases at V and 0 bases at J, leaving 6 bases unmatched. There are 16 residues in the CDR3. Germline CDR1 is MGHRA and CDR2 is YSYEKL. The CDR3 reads CASSQGQRPSTDTQYF. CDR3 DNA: TGCGCCAGCAGCCAGGGACAGAGACCTAGCACAGATACGCAGTATTTT.

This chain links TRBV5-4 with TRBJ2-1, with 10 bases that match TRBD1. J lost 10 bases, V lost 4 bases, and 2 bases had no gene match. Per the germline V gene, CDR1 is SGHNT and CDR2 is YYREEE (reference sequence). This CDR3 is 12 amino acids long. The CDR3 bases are TGTGCCAGCAGCGGGACAGGGGTGGAGCAGTTCTTC. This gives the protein CASSGTGVEQFF.

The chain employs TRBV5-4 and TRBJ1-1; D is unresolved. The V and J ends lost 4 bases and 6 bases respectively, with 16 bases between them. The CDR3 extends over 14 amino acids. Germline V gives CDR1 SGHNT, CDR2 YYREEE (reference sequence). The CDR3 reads CASSDAGYRPEAFF. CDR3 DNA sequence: TGTGCCAGCAGCGACGCAGGTTATCGGCCTGAAGCTTTCTTT.

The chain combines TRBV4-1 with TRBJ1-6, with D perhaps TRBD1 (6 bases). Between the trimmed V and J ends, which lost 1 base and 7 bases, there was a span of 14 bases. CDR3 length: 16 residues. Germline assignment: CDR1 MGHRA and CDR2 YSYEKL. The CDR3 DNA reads TGCGCCAGCAGCCAAGGTGTCGGACAGATCAATTCACCCCTCCACTTT. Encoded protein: CASSQGVGQINSPLHF.

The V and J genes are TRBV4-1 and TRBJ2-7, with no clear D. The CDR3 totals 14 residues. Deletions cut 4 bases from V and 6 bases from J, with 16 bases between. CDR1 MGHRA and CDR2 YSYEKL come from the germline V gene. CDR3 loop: CASSLYSTLSEQYF. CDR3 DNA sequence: TGCGCCAGCAGCCTTTATTCAACCCTAAGCGAGCAGTACTTC.

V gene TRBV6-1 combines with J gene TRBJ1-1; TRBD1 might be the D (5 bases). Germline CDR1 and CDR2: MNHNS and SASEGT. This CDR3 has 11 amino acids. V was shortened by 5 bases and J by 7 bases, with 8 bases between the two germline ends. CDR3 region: CASSLGDEAFF. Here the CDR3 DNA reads TGTGCCAGCAGTCTGGGGGATGAAGCTTTCTTT.

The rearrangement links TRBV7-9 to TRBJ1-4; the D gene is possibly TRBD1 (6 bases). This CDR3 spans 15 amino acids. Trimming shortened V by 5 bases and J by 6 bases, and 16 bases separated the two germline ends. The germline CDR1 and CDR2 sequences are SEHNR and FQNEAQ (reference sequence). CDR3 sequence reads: CASSPGGQWDEKLFF. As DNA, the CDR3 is TGTGCCAGCAGCCCCGGAGGACAGTGGGATGAAAAACTGTTTTTT.

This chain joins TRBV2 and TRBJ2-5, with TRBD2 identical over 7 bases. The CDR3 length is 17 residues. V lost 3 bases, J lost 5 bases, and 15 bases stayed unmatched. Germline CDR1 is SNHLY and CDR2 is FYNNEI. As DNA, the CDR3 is TGTGCCAGCAGTGAGGGGCCCACTGGCGGGAGTGCGGAGACCCAGTACTTC. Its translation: CASSEGPTGGSAETQYF. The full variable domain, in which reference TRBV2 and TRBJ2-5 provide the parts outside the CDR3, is EPEVTQTPSHQVTQMGQEVILRCVPISNHLYFYWYRQILGQKVEFLVSFYNNEISEKSEIFDDQFSVERPDGSNFTLKIRSTKLEDSAMYFCASSEGPTGGSAETQYFGPGTRLLVL.

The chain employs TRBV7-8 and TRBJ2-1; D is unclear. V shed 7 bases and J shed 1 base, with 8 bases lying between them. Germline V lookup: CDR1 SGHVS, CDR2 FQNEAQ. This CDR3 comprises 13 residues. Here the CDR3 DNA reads TGTGCCAGCATGAAGCTATCCTACAATGAGCAGTTCTTC. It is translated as CASMKLSYNEQFF.

CDR3 residues: CASNKVKEGARGYGYTF. The DNA for the CDR3 is TGTGCCAGCAACAAGGTGAAGGAGGGGGCGAGGGGCTATGGCTACACCTTC. V usage is TRBV27 and J usage is TRBJ1-2; 7 bases are a match to TRBD1. Germline values: CDR1 MNHEY, CDR2 SMNVEV (reference sequence). This CDR3 is built from 17 residues. The V segment lost 7 bases and the J segment 4 bases; nucleotides outside the gene matches: 18.

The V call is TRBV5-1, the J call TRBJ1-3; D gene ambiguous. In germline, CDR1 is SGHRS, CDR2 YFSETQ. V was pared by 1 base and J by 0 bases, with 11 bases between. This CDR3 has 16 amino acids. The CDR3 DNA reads TGCGCCAGCAGCTTGCTTTACGGTGACTCTGGAAACACCATATATTTT. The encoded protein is CASSLLYGDSGNTIYF.

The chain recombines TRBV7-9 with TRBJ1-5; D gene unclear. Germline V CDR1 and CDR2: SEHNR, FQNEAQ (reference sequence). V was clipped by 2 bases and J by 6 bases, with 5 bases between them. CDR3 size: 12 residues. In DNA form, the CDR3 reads TGTGCCAGCAGCTTACTCTTTCAGCCCCAGCATTTT. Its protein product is CASSLLFQPQHF.

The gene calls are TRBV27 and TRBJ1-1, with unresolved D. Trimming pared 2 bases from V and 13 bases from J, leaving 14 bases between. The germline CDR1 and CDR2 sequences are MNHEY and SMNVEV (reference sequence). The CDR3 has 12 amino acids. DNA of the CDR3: TGTGCCAGCAGTTTAGGAGGGCTGGCGTTTTTCTTT. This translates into CASSLGGLAFFF.

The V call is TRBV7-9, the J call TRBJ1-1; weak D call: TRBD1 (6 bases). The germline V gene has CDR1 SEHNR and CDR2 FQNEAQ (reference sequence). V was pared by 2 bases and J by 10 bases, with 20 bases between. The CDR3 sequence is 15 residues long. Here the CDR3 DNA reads TGTGCCAGCAGCTTAAACGCGGAGAGAGGCAGGGGAGCTTTCTTT. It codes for CASSLNAERGRGAFF.